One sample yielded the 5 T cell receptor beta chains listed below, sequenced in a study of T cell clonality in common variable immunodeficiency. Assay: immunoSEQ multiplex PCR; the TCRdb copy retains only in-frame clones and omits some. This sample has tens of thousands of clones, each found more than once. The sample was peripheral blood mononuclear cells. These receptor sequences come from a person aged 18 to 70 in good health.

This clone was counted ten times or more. The chain's CDR3 is CASSPRGEGPMETQYF. The DNA read from the CDR3 is TGTGCCAGCAGCCCGCGAGGGGAGGGCCCGATGGAGACC. This sequence joins TRBV2 and TRBJ2-5; 7 nucleotides match TRBD2. The read ends 3 residues early relative to the CDR3; the germline J gene fills the gap. Germline CDR1 and CDR2: SNHLY and FYNNEI. The V and J ends lost 6 bases and 5 bases, in that order; junction bases with no gene match: 15. This CDR3 spans 16 amino acids.

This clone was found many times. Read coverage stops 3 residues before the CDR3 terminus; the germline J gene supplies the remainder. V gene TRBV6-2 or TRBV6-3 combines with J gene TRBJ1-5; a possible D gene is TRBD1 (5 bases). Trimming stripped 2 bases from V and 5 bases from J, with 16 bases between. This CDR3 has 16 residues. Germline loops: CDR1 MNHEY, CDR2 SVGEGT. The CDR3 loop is CASSYDSQRQHQPQHF. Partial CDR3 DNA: TGTGCCAGCAGTTACGACAGTCAAAGACAGCATCAGCCC.

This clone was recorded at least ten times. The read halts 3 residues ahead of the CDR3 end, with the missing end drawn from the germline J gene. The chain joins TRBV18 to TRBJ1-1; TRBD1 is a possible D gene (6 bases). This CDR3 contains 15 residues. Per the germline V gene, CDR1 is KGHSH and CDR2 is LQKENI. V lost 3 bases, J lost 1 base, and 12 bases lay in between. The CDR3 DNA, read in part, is TGTGCCAGCTCACCGCCGGGGGGCAGGAACACTGAA. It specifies CASSPPGGRNTE. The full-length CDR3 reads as CASSPPGGRNTEAFF.

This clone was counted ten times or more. Incomplete CDR3 DNA: TGTGCCACCAGCAGTGAGGGGGCAGGCCAGCAGCCC. This gives the protein CATSSEGAGQQP. The complete CDR3 sequence is CATSSEGAGQQPQHF. This chain uses TRBV15 with TRBJ1-5; 7 bases map to TRBD1. The read terminates 3 residues ahead of where the CDR3 ends, so the germline J gene completes it. J was trimmed by 7 bases and V by 3 bases; bases with no gene match: 9. CDR3 size: 15 residues. Germline loops: CDR1 LNHNV, CDR2 YYDKDF (reference sequence).

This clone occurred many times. CDR3 residues: CSARDMSGAPETQYF. The sequenced CDR3 bases are TGCAGTGCTAGAGATATGTCAGGGGCCCCAGAGACC. The chain is built from TRBV20-1 and TRBJ2-5, with D possibly TRBD1 on 6 matching bases. Coverage ceases 3 residues before the CDR3 finishes, and the germline J gene fills in the end. Germline V CDR1 and CDR2: DFQATT, SNEGSKA (reference sequence). The CDR3 extends over 15 amino acids. V lost 0 bases and J 4 bases, leaving 15 bases between the germline ends.